The 25 T cell receptor beta chains in this list originate from one sample, sequenced in a study of T cell responses to AZD1222 COVID-19 vaccine (dated by TCRdb to about 2021). The time point label, as the study defines it: about 28 days (+/-7) after the second vaccine dose. The library was prepared using the immunoSEQ multiplex PCR assay. This is the immuneACCESS table as TCRdb keeps it, with only in-frame sequences that have V and J called. A part of the clones is gone; compared with another copy, unresolved V genes explain less than half, and the rest is unexplained. This sample comprises 60,000 to 95,000 clones, around 90% of them detected only once. The ten largest account for 18% of the sample. The sequencing here drew on peripheral blood, taken 28 days after the second AZD1222 dose. The receptor set was obtained from an adult who received the AZD1222 COVID-19 vaccine.

The chain is built from TRBV10-2 and TRBJ2-2; D unresolved. Germline assignment: CDR1 WSHSY and CDR2 SAAADI. Trimming removed 3 bases from V and 4 bases from J, with 12 bases in between. CDR3 size: 15 residues. The chain's CDR3 is CASSDRVRSTGELFF. The CDR3 region has the DNA TGCGCCAGCAGTGACAGAGTTCGTAGCACCGGGGAGCTGTTTTTT.

The chain uses TRBV11-2 and TRBJ2-1, with unresolved D. This CDR3 contains 13 residues. Germline CDR1 is SGHAT and CDR2 is FQNNGV. Trimming shortened V by 1 base and J by 6 bases, and 7 bases separated the two germline ends. Here the CDR3 reads CASSLAVANEQFF. Written as DNA, the CDR3 is TGTGCCAGCAGCTTAGCGGTAGCCAATGAGCAGTTCTTC.

This clone is a singleton in its sample. The J gene is TRBJ1-5, the V gene TRBV5-8; D not certain. V was clipped by 1 base and J by 6 bases, with 14 bases between them. The V gene's germline CDR1 is SGHTS and CDR2 YDEGEE. The CDR3 loop spans 15 amino acids. The chain's CDR3 is CASSLLWGLSQPQHF. CDR3 in DNA: TGTGCCAGCAGCTTGCTCTGGGGTTTAAGTCAGCCCCAGCATTTT.

V and J are TRBV5-1 and TRBJ1-1, with a possible D match to TRBD1 (6 bases). The germline V gene has CDR1 SGHRS and CDR2 YFSETQ. The length of the CDR3 is 14 residues. The V end was cut by 3 bases, the J end by 5 bases, with 14 bases between. This CDR3 is CASSSSGVATEAFF. CDR3 DNA sequence: TGCGCCAGCAGCTCATCAGGGGTGGCGACTGAAGCTTTCTTT.

V usage is TRBV12-3 or TRBV12-4 and J usage is TRBJ1-1, with D unresolved. There are 12 residues in the CDR3. Trimming shortened V by 3 bases and J by 4 bases, and 6 bases separated the two germline ends. The CDR3 is CASSFLGTEAFF. CDR3 nucleotides: TGTGCCAGCAGTTTCTTAGGCACTGAAGCTTTCTTT.

This clone was seen a handful of times. This chain links TRBV5-6 with TRBJ1-1, with 7 bases lining up with TRBD1. J lost 3 bases, V lost 4 bases, and 9 bases had no gene match. This CDR3 region has 15 residues. The V gene's germline CDR1 is SGHDT and CDR2 YYEEEE. The CDR3 here is CASSPVTGDYTEAFF. CDR3 bases: TGTGCCAGCAGCCCTGTAACAGGGGATTACACTGAAGCTTTCTTT.

The chain recombines TRBV3-1 (or the pseudogene TRBV3-2) with TRBJ2-7; no firm D call. This CDR3 is built from 13 residues. The V end was cut by 4 bases, the J end by 5 bases, with 12 bases between. Germline CDR1 LGHDT, CDR2 YNNKEL (reference sequence). The CDR3 here is CASSRVLRNEQYF. As DNA, the CDR3 is TGTGCCAGCAGCCGAGTACTGAGAAACGAGCAGTACTTC.

This clone occurred a few times. This rearrangement joins TRBV7-2 to TRBJ2-3; 7 positions agree with TRBD2. J lost 2 bases, V lost 5 bases, and 4 bases had no gene match. The CDR3 is made up of 14 amino acids. Germline V gene lookup returns CDR1 SGHTA and CDR2 FQGNSA. CDR3 bases: TGTGCCAGCAGCGTACTAGCGAACACAGATACGCAGTATTTT. This sequence encodes CASSVLANTDTQYF. The variable domain in full, completed from reference TRBV7-2 and TRBJ2-3, reads GAGVSQSPSNKVTEKGKDVELRCDPISGHTALYWYRQSLGQGLEFLIYFQGNSAPDKSGLPSDRFSAERTGGSVSTLTIQRTQQEDSAVYLCASSVLANTDTQYFGPGTRLTVL.

This chain links TRBV2 with TRBJ2-7, with D uncertain. The length of the CDR3 is 11 residues. Deletions cut 4 bases from V and 6 bases from J, with 7 bases between. Germline assignment: CDR1 SNHLY and CDR2 FYNNEI. The CDR3 DNA is TGTGCCAGCAGTGTAAGTCCCGAGCAGTACTTC. Translating gives CASSVSPEQYF.

The gene calls are TRBV30 and TRBJ1-2; D call uncertain. Trimming took off 2 bases at V and 7 bases at J, with 2 bases between the two ends. The CDR3 sequence is 9 residues long. CDR1 is GTSNPN and CDR2 is SVGIG in the germline V gene (reference sequence). For the CDR3, the DNA is TGTGCCTGGAGTCCTGGCTACACCTTC. Amino acids: CAWSPGYTF.

V is TRBV2 and J is TRBJ1-2; D possibly corresponds to TRBD1 (5 bases). Germline loops: CDR1 SNHLY, CDR2 FYNNEI. With 5 bases removed from V and 3 bases from J, the gap between germline ends came to 10 bases. The CDR3 runs to 13 residues. The CDR3 is CASSPQGDYGYTF. The DNA for the CDR3 is TGTGCCAGCAGTCCCCAGGGAGACTATGGCTACACCTTC.

In this sample, this clone turned up a few times. V gene TRBV2 combines with J gene TRBJ2-5, with 7 positions matching TRBD1. With V trimmed by 6 bases and J by 1 base, 8 bases remained unmatched. This CDR3 has 15 residues. The V gene's germline CDR1 is SNHLY and CDR2 FYNNEI. CDR3 nucleotides: TGTGCCAGCAGAGATATAACAGGGGCCCAAGAGACCCAGTACTTC. Amino acid sequence: CASRDITGAQETQYF. The entire variable domain, with the rest obtained from reference TRBV2 and TRBJ2-5, is as follows: EPEVTQTPSHQVTQMGQEVILRCVPISNHLYFYWYRQILGQKVEFLVSFYNNEISEKSEIFDDQFSVERPDGSNFTLKIRSTKLEDSAMYFCASRDITGAQETQYFGPGTRLLVL.

The chain's CDR3 is CASSIGARGTDTQYF. The CDR3 nucleotides read TGTGCCAGTAGTATAGGGGCTCGGGGCACAGATACGCAGTATTTT. V usage is TRBV19 and J usage is TRBJ2-3; no definite D call. The CDR3 is 15 residues long. Germline CDR1 reads LNHDA; CDR2 reads SQIVND (reference sequence). Trimming shortened V by 1 base and J by 1 base, and 9 bases separated the two germline ends.

This rearrangement joins TRBV30 to TRBJ1-2, with D perhaps TRBD1 (6 bases). Germline CDR1 reads GTSNPN; CDR2 reads SVGIG (reference sequence). This CDR3 is built from 14 residues. Trimming shortened V by 2 bases and J by 2 bases, and 12 bases separated the two germline ends. This CDR3 reads CAWSYTDRNYGYTF. The DNA of the CDR3 is TGTGCCTGGAGTTATACGGACAGAAACTATGGCTACACCTTC. Supplemented by reference TRBV30 and TRBJ1-2, the full variable domain reads SQTIHQWPATLVQPVGSPLSLECTVEGTSNPNLYWYRQAAGRGLQLLFYSVGIGQISSEVPQNLSASRPQDRQFILSSKKLLLSDSGFYLCAWSYTDRNYGYTFGSGTRLTVV.

The chain links TRBV30 to TRBJ1-2, with 8 bases fitting TRBD1. Germline V gives CDR1 GTSNPN, CDR2 SVGIG (reference sequence). The V and J ends lost 6 bases and 7 bases, in that order; junction bases with no gene match: 13. CDR3 length: 14 residues. Written as DNA, the CDR3 is TGTGCCTGTAAGCAGGGGGCGGCCTCAAGTGGCTACACCTTC. This sequence encodes CACKQGAASSGYTF. The full variable domain, completed using reference TRBV30 and TRBJ1-2, is SQTIHQWPATLVQPVGSPLSLECTVEGTSNPNLYWYRQAAGRGLQLLFYSVGIGQISSEVPQNLSASRPQDRQFILSSKKLLLSDSGFYLCACKQGAASSGYTFGSGTRLTVV.

V usage is TRBV6-5 and J usage is TRBJ1-2; D uncertain. The CDR3 loop spans 12 amino acids. Germline values: CDR1 MNHEY, CDR2 SVGAGI. V was shortened by 7 bases and J by 2 bases, with 8 bases between the two germline ends. The CDR3 here is CASKAENYGYTF. The CDR3 DNA sequence: TGTGCCAGCAAAGCAGAAAACTATGGCTACACCTTC.

The V and J genes are TRBV7-9 and TRBJ1-2; a possible D gene is TRBD1 (5 bases). Germline CDR1 SEHNR, CDR2 FQNEAQ (reference sequence). This CDR3 spans 15 amino acids. V lost 1 base and J lost 3, with 12 bases in between. The CDR3 protein is CASSLVGVQDYGYTF. Written as DNA, the CDR3 is TGTGCCAGCAGCTTAGTAGGTGTACAGGACTATGGCTACACCTTC.

In this sample, this clone turned up a few times. The rearrangement uses TRBV5-6 and TRBJ1-2; D unclear. Trimming removed 4 bases from V and 5 bases from J, with 9 bases in between. The germline V gene has CDR1 SGHDT and CDR2 YYEEEE. The CDR3 consists of 12 residues. The CDR3 sequence is CASSHDTYGYTF. The CDR3 DNA reads TGTGCCAGCAGCCATGATACGTATGGCTACACCTTC.

This clone has just a few counts. The chain couples TRBV5-1 to TRBJ1-5; weak D call: TRBD1 (6 bases). The germline V gene has CDR1 SGHRS and CDR2 YFSETQ. The CDR3 loop spans 16 amino acids. V lost 4 bases and J 0 bases, leaving 14 bases between the germline ends. The DNA of the CDR3 is TGCGCCAGCAGCGCGGGACACGGAGATAGCAATCAGCCCCAGCATTTT. Its protein product is CASSAGHGDSNQPQHF. The full variable domain, its missing parts supplied by reference TRBV5-1 and TRBJ1-5, is KAGVTQTPRYLIKTRGQQVTLSCSPISGHRSVSWYQQTPGQGLQFLFEYFSETQRNKGNFPGRFSGRQFSNSRSEMNVSTLELGDSALYLCASSAGHGDSNQPQHFGDGTRLSIL.

The CDR3 region has the DNA TGTGCCAGCAGGACAGGTGGGGACTATGGCTACACCTTC. Protein product: CASRTGGDYGYTF. The chain couples TRBV11-2 to TRBJ1-2, with TRBD1 as a possible D gene (6 bases). Trimming shortened V by 6 bases and J by 3 bases, and 11 bases separated the two germline ends. The germline gives CDR1 SGHAT, CDR2 FQNNGV. The CDR3 length is 13 residues.

This chain links TRBV28 with TRBJ1-2, with 8 positions matching TRBD1. CDR3 length: 14 residues. V shed 5 bases and J 1 base; nucleotides not matched to a gene: 3. From germline, CDR1 is MDHEN and CDR2 SYDVKM. CDR3 loop: CASSGQGLNYGYTF. CDR3 DNA: TGTGCCAGCAGTGGACAGGGTCTTAACTATGGCTACACCTTC.

The chain carries TRBV2 and TRBJ1-5, with 7 bases lining up with TRBD1. The CDR3 runs 15 residues. V shed 6 bases and J 1 base; nucleotides not matched to a gene: 6. Germline CDR1 and CDR2: SNHLY and FYNNEI. The CDR3 reads CASRRQGNSNQPQHF. CDR3 bases: TGTGCCAGCAGACGACAGGGAAACAGCAATCAGCCCCAGCATTTT.

The rearrangement links TRBV28 to TRBJ1-3; perhaps TRBD1 as D (5 bases). This CDR3 contains 18 residues. V gave up 2 bases and J gave up 0 bases, with 17 bases separating them. The V gene's germline CDR1 is MDHEN and CDR2 SYDVKM. The DNA for the CDR3 is TGTGCCAGCAGTTTAACGGGGCCAGTCAGTAGCTCTGGAAACACCATATATTTT. Residues: CASSLTGPVSSSGNTIYF. Complete variable domain (other parts from reference TRBV28 and TRBJ1-3): DVKVTQSSRYLVKRTGEKVFLECVQDMDHENMFWYRQDPGLGLRLIYFSYDVKMKEKGDIPEGYSVSREKKERFSLILESASTNQTSMYLCASSLTGPVSSSGNTIYFGEGSWLTVV.

The gene calls are TRBV28 and TRBJ1-2; D remains ambiguous. The CDR3 has 12 residues. Germline CDR1 reads MDHEN; CDR2 reads SYDVKM. Trimming stripped 10 bases from V and 4 bases from J, with 13 bases between. This chain's CDR3 is CATGVRGYGYTF. The CDR3 nucleotides read TGTGCCACCGGGGTACGGGGCTATGGCTACACCTTC.

The chain carries TRBV3-1 (or the pseudogene TRBV3-2) and TRBJ2-1, with a possible D match to TRBD2 (5 bases). The CDR3 extends over 15 amino acids. Per the germline V gene, CDR1 is LGHDT and CDR2 is YNNKEL (reference sequence). V dropped 4 bases and J dropped 5 bases, with 15 bases sitting between them. The CDR3 is CASSPVATGDNEQFF. The DNA for the CDR3 is TGTGCCAGCAGCCCTGTGGCCACCGGGGACAATGAGCAGTTCTTC.